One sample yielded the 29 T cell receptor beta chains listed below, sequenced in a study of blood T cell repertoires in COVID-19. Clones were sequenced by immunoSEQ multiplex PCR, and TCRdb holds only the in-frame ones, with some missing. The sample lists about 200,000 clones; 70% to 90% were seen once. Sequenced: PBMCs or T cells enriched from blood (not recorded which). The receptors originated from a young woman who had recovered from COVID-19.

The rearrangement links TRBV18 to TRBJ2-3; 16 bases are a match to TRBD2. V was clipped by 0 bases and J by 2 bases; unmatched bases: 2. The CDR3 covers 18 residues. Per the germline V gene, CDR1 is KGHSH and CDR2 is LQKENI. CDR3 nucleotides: TGTGCCAGCTCACCACCGGGACTAGCGGGGGGGACCACAGATACGCAGTATTTT. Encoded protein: CASSPPGLAGGTTDTQYF.

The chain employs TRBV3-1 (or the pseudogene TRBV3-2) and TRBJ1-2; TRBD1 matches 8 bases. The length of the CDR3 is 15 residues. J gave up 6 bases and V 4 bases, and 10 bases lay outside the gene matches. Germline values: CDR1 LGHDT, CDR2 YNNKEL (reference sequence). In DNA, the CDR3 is TGTGCCAGCAGCCTTCAACCCACAGGGGGAGATGGCTACACCTTC. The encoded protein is CASSLQPTGGDGYTF.

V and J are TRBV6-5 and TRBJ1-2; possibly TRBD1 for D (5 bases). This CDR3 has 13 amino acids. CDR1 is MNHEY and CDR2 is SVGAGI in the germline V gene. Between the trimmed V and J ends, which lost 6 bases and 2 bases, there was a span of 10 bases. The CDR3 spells CASRGRGNYGYTF. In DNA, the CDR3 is TGTGCCAGCAGGGGTAGGGGCAACTATGGCTACACCTTC.

CDR3 sequence reads: CASPPRPGPPNTGELFF. The CDR3 DNA is TGTGCTAGTCCCCCCAGGCCCGGCCCACCGAACACCGGGGAGCTGTTTTTT. The chain has TRBV12-5 and TRBJ2-2; D is undetermined. Trimming shortened V by 8 bases and J by 0 bases, and 19 bases separated the two germline ends. This CDR3 spans 17 amino acids. Germline values: CDR1 LGHNT, CDR2 FRNRAP.

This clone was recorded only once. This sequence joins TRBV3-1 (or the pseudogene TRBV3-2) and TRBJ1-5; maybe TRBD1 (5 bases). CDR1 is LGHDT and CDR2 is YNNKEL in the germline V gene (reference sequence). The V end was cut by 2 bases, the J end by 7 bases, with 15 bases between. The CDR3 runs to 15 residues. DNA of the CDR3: TGTGCCAGCAGCCAAACGACAGCTGTTGGGCAGCCCCAGCATTTT. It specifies CASSQTTAVGQPQHF.

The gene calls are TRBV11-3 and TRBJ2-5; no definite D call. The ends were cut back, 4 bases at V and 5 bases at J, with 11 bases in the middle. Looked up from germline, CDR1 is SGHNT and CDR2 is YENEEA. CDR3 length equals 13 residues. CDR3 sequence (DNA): TGTGCCAGCAGCTCGGGTATGTCGGAGACCCAGTACTTC. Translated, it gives CASSSGMSETQYF.

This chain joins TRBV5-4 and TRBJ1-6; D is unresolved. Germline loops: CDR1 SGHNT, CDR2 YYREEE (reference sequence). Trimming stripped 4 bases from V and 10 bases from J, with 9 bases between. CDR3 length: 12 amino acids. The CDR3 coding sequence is TGTGCCAGCAGCGCACCTCGGTCACCCCTCCACTTT. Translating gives CASSAPRSPLHF.

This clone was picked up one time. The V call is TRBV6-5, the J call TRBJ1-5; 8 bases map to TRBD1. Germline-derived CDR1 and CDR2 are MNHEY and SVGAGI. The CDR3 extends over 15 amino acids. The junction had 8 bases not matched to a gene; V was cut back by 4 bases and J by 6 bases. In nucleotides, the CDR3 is TGTGCCAGCAGTTCTCGGACAGGGCGAGGTCAGCCCCAGCATTTT. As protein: CASSSRTGRGQPQHF.

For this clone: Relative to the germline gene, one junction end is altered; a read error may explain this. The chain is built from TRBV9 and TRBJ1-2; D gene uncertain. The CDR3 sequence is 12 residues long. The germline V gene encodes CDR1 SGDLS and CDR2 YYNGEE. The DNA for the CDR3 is TGTGCCAGCAGCGTAGAGCCAGGTCCCCTCGCCTTC. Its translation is CASSVEPGPLAF. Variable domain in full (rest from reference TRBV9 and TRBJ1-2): DSGVTQTPKHLITATGQRVTLRCSPRSGDLSVYWYQQSLDQGLQFLIQYYNGEERAKGNILERFSAQQFPDLHSELNLSSLELGDSALYFCASSVEPGPLAFGSGTRLTVV.

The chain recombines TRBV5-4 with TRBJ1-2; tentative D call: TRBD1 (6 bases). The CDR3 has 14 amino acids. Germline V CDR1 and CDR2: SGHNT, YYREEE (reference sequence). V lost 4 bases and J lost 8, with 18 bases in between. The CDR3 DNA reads TGTGCCAGCAGCCAATTGGACAGTACAGGGGGCTACACCTTC. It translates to CASSQLDSTGGYTF.

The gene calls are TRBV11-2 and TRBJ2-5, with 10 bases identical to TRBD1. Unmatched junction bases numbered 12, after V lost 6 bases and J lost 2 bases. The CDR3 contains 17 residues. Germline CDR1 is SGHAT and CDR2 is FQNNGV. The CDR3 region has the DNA TGTGCCAGCAGACGCGGACAGGGGGGTTTCGTACAAGAGACCCAGTACTTC. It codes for CASRRGQGGFVQETQYF.

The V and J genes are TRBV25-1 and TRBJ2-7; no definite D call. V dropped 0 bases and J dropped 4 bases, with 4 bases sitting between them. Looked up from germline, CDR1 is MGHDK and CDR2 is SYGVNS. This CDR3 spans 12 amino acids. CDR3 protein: CASSEYAYEQYF. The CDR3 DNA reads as TGTGCCAGCAGTGAATACGCGTACGAGCAGTACTTC.

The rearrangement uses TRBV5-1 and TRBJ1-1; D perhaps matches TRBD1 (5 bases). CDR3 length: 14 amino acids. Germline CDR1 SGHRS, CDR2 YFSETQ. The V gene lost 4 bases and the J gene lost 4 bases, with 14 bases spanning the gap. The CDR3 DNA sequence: TGCGCCAGCAGCCTCAATCGGGGGTCCACTGAAGCTTTCTTT. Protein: CASSLNRGSTEAFF.

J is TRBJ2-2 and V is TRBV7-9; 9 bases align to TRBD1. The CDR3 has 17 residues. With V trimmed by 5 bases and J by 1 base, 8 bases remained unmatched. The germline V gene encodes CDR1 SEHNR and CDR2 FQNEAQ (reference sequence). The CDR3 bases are TGTGCCAGCAGCCGTACCGGACAGGGGATGAACACCGGGGAGCTGTTTTTT. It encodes CASSRTGQGMNTGELFF.

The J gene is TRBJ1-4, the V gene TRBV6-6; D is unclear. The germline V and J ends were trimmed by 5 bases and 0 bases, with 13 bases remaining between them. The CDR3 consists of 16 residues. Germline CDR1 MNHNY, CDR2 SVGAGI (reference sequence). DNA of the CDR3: TGTGCCAGCAGTCGACATTCAACAGCAACTAATGAAAAACTGTTTTTT. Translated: CASSRHSTATNEKLFF.

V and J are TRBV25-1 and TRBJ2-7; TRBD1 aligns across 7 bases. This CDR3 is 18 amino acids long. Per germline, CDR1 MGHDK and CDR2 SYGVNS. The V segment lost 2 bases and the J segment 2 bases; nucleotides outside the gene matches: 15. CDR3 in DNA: TGTGCCAGCAGTGAAATGATATTAGGCAGGGGGACGGCCTACGAGCAGTACTTC. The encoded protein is CASSEMILGRGTAYEQYF.

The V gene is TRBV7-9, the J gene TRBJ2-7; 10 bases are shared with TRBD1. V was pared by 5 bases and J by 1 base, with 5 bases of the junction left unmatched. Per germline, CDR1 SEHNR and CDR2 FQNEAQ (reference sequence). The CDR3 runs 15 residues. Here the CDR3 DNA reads TGTGCCAGCAGCCTTGGGACAGGGGTATCCTACGAGCAGTACTTC. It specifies CASSLGTGVSYEQYF. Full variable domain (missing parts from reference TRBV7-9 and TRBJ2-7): DTGVSQNPRHKITKRGQNVTFRCDPISEHNRLYWYRQTLGQGPEFLTYFQNEAQLEKSRLLSDRFSAERPKGSFSTLEIQRTEQGDSAMYLCASSLGTGVSYEQYFGPGTRLTVT.

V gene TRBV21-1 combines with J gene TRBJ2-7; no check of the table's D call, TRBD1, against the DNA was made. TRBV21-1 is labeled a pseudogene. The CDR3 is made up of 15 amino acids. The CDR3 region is CATPIPDRAKDEQYF. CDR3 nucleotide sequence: TGTGCCACTCCCATCCCGGACAGGGCCAAGGACGAGCAGTACTTC.

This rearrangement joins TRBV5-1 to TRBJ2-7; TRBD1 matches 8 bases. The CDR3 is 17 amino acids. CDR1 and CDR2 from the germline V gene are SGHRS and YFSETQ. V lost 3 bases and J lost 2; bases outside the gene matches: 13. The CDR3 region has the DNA TGCGCCAGCAGCTCTCAAACCCCGGGACAGGTAGCCTACGAGCAGTACTTC. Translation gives CASSSQTPGQVAYEQYF.

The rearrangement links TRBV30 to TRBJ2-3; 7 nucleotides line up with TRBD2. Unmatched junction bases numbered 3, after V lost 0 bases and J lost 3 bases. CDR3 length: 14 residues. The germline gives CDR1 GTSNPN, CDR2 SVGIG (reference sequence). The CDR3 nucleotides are TGTGCCTGGAGTGTAGGACTAGGTACAGATACGCAGTATTTT. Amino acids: CAWSVGLGTDTQYF.

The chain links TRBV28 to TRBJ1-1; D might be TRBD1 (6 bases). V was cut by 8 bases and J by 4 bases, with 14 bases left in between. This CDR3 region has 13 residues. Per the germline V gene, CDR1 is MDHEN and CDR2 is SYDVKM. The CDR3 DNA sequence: TGTGCCAGCTGCGGGGGCCGCGGCACTGAAGCTTTCTTT. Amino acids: CASCGGRGTEAFF.

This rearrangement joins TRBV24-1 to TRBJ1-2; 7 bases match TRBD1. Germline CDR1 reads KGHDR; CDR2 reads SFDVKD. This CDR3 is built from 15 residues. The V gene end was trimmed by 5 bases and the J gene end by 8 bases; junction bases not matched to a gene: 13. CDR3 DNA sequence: TGTGCCACCAGTGGGAGGACAGGAGACGCTCTGGGCTACACCTTC. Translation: CATSGRTGDALGYTF.

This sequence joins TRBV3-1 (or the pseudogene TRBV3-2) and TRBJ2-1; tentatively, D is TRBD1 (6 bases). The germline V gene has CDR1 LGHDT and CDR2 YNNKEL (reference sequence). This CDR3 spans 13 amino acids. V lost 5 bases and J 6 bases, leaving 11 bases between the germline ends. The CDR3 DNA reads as TGTGCCAGCAGCGACGGACAGCGCAATGAGCAGTTCTTC. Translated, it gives CASSDGQRNEQFF.

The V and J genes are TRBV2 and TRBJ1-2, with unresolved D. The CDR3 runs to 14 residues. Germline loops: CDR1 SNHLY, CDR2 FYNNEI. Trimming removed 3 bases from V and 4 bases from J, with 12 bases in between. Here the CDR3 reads CASSDEGQSYGYTF. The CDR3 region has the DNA TGTGCCAGCAGTGATGAGGGCCAGAGCTATGGCTACACCTTC.

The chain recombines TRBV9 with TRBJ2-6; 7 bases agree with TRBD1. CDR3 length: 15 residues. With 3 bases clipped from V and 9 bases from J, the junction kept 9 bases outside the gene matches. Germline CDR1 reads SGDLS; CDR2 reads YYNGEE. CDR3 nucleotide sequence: TGTGCCAGCAGCGAGGACAGGCCGTCGGTCAACGTCCTGACTTTC. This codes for CASSEDRPSVNVLTF.

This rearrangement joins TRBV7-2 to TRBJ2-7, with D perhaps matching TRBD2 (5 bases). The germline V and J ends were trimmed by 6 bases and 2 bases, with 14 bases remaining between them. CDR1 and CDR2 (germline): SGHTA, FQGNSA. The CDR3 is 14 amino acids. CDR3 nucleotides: TGTGCCAGCAGAACCTCCGGGATAACCTACGAGCAGTACTTC. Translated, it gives CASRTSGITYEQYF.

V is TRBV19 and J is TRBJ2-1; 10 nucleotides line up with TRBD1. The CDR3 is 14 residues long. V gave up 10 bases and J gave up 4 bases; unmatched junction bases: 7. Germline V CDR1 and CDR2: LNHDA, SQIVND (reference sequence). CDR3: CATLGQGFYNEQFF. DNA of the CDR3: TGTGCCACCTTGGGACAGGGGTTTTACAATGAGCAGTTCTTC.

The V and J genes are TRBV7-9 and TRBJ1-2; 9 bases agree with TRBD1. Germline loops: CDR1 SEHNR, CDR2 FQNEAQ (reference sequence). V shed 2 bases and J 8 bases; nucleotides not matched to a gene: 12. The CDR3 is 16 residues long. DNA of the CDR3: TGTGCCAGCAGCTTAACACCCGGGACAGGGCATAGGGGCTACACCTTC. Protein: CASSLTPGTGHRGYTF.

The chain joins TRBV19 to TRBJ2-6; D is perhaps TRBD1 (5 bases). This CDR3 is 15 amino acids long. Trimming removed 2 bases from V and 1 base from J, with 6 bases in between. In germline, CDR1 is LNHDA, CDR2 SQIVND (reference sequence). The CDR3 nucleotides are TGTGCCAGTAGTATATCAGGGTCTGGGGCCAACGTCCTGACTTTC. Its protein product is CASSISGSGANVLTF.